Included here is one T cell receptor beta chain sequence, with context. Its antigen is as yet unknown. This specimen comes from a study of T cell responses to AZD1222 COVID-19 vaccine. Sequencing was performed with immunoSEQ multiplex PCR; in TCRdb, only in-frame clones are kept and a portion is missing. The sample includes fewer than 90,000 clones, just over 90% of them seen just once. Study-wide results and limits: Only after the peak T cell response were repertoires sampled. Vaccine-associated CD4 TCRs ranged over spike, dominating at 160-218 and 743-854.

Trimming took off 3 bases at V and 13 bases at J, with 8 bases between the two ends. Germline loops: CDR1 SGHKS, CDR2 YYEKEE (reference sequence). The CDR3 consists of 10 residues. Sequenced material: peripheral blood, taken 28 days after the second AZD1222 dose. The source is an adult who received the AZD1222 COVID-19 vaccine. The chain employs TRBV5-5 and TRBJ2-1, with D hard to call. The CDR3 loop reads CASSSVTQFF. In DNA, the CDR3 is TGTGCCAGCAGCTCCGTAACACAGTTCTTC. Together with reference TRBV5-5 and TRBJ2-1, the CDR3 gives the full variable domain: DAGVTQSPTHLIKTRGQQVTLRCSPISGHKSVSWYQQVLGQGPQFIFQYYEKEERGRGNFPDRFSARQFPNYSSELNVNALLLGDSALYLCASSSVTQFFGPGTRLTVL.